Below, one T cell receptor beta chain is given with its context. Per the study methods: The authors estimated nucleated cell counts from reference gene primer amplification. Assay used: immunoSEQ multiplex PCR; TCRdb lists only in-frame clones, some missing. D and trimming come from the DNA, and the V and J calls and clone size come from that table. There are some 250,000 clones in the sample; about 76% occur only once, and just under 3% lies in the top ten. Looked up from germline, CDR1 is SGHDT and CDR2 is YYEEEE. V lost 1 base and J lost 6, with 16 bases in between. CDR3 length: 16 amino acids. This specimen belongs to a study of blood T cell repertoires in COVID-19.

J is TRBJ2-2 and V is TRBV5-6; weak D call: TRBD1 (6 bases). The TCR comes from a woman aged 60 to 75 with active or convalescent COVID-19. The material sequenced was peripheral blood. CDR3 sequence: CASSLLPTGKPGELFF. CDR3 nucleotides: TGTGCCAGCAGCTTGTTGCCCACAGGGAAACCCGGGGAGCTGTTTTTT.